The next 29 T cell receptor beta chains were all read from a single sample in a study of blood T cell repertoires in COVID-19. Method: immunoSEQ multiplex PCR; TCRdb's copy keeps in-frame clones and lacks some. Among 180,000 or so clones listed, around 82% were seen once. The sequencing sample was made of peripheral blood. These receptors originate from a man aged 60-69 years who had recovered from COVID-19.

V is TRBV6-4 and J is TRBJ2-3; 8 bases agree with TRBD2. Germline CDR1 reads MRHNA; CDR2 reads SNTAGT. CDR3 length: 16 residues. With 0 bases clipped from V and 2 bases from J, the junction kept 4 bases outside the gene matches. The CDR3 protein is CASSDSRAGATDTQYF. The CDR3 bases are TGTGCCAGCAGTGACTCACGAGCGGGGGCCACAGATACGCAGTATTTT.

This sequence joins TRBV7-3 and TRBJ2-2; possibly TRBD1 for D (5 bases). The CDR3 runs 16 residues. The germline V gene encodes CDR1 SGHTA and CDR2 FQGTGA. V dropped 5 bases and J dropped 0 bases, with 13 bases sitting between them. CDR3 amino acids: CASSPLSGSNTGELFF. DNA of the CDR3: TGTGCCAGCAGCCCCCTATCAGGGTCGAACACCGGGGAGCTGTTTTTT.

The gene calls are TRBV5-6 and TRBJ1-2, with D tentatively TRBD1 (5 bases). This CDR3 contains 18 residues. Germline values: CDR1 SGHDT, CDR2 YYEEEE. V was pared by 0 bases and J by 4 bases, with 22 bases between. The CDR3 reads CASSLAWIPGGGGYGYTF. DNA of the CDR3: TGTGCCAGCAGCTTGGCGTGGATTCCAGGCGGGGGTGGCTATGGCTACACCTTC.

J is TRBJ2-6 and V is TRBV10-2, with 10 nucleotides matching TRBD2. V shed 8 bases, J shed 0 bases, and the junction held 10 bases outside the gene matches. Germline-derived CDR1 and CDR2 are WSHSY and SAAADI. The CDR3 sequence is 18 residues long. Here the CDR3 DNA reads TGCGCCAGCGGGGGTTTAGCGGGGGGCAGCTCTGGGGCCAACGTCCTGACTTTC. Residues: CASGGLAGGSSGANVLTF.

The chain recombines TRBV9 with TRBJ2-2, with D uncertain. V gave up 0 bases and J gave up 6 bases, with 9 bases separating them. Germline assignment: CDR1 SGDLS and CDR2 YYNGEE. This CDR3 is 14 amino acids long. The CDR3 region is CASSVVSDSGELFF. In DNA, the CDR3 is TGTGCCAGCAGCGTAGTAAGTGACTCCGGGGAGCTGTTTTTT.

This chain links TRBV6-5 with TRBJ1-1; D possibly corresponds to TRBD1 (6 bases). The CDR3 length is 14 residues. Per the germline V gene, CDR1 is MNHEY and CDR2 is SVGAGI. The V end was cut by 5 bases, the J end by 7 bases, with 17 bases between. CDR3 sequence: CASSPQGIQGEAFF. Written as DNA, the CDR3 is TGTGCCAGCAGTCCTCAGGGGATACAGGGTGAAGCTTTCTTT.

The rearrangement joins TRBV6-5 to TRBJ1-2; 8 positions match TRBD1. This CDR3 spans 15 amino acids. J was trimmed by 5 bases and V by 6 bases; bases with no gene match: 11. Germline assignment: CDR1 MNHEY and CDR2 SVGAGI. CDR3 region: CASRLEDRDLYGYTF. CDR3 nucleotide sequence: TGTGCCAGCAGGCTAGAGGACAGGGACCTTTATGGCTACACCTTC.

The CDR3 loop reads CASSEQGAYGYTF. The CDR3 nucleotides are TGTGCCAGCAGTGAACAGGGGGCATATGGCTACACCTTC. The chain has TRBV2 and TRBJ1-2; 8 bases line up with TRBD1. CDR3 size: 13 residues. V shed 2 bases and J 5 bases; nucleotides not matched to a gene: 1. From germline, CDR1 is SNHLY and CDR2 FYNNEI. The variable domain in full, with the rest retrieved from reference TRBV2 and TRBJ1-2, is EPEVTQTPSHQVTQMGQEVILRCVPISNHLYFYWYRQILGQKVEFLVSFYNNEISEKSEIFDDQFSVERPDGSNFTLKIRSTKLEDSAMYFCASSEQGAYGYTFGSGTRLTVV.

The CDR3 DNA is TGTGCCAGCAGCCCACGACAGGGCCAAGATACGCAGTATTTT. This translates into CASSPRQGQDTQYF. The gene calls are TRBV5-5 and TRBJ2-3, with 7 bases fitting TRBD1. Trimming removed 4 bases from V and 5 bases from J; junction bases left unmatched: 7. Germline CDR1 SGHKS, CDR2 YYEKEE (reference sequence). CDR3 size: 14 residues.

The CDR3 nucleotides read TGCGCCAGCAGCCAAGATCTACGGGGAGACTATGGCTACACCTTC. This sequence encodes CASSQDLRGDYGYTF. The chain employs TRBV4-3 and TRBJ1-2; D is unclear. V was pared by 0 bases and J by 3 bases, with 11 bases between. The CDR3 has 15 residues. The germline V gene has CDR1 LGHNA and CDR2 YSLEER.

The chain is built from TRBV21-1 and TRBJ2-1; TRBD2 was called by the table and not checked on the DNA. TRBV21-1 is shown as a pseudogene. CDR3 size: 16 residues. In nucleotides, the CDR3 is TGTGCCAGCAGCAATCAGGAGGCAGGCTCCTACAATGAGCAGTTCTTC. Protein: CASSNQEAGSYNEQFF.

The chain links TRBV2 to TRBJ2-7; tentative D call: TRBD2 (6 bases). CDR3 size: 14 residues. Trimming cost V 4 bases and J 1 base, with 11 bases left between them. From germline, CDR1 is SNHLY and CDR2 FYNNEI. The CDR3 DNA is TGTGCCAGCAGTGCAGAGCGGGCGTCCTACGAGCAGTACTTC. As protein: CASSAERASYEQYF.

The CDR3 loop reads CASSSPDRFGYTF. The CDR3 DNA follows: TGTGCCAGCAGCTCCCCCGACAGGTTTGGCTACACCTTC. This sequence joins TRBV9 and TRBJ1-2, with D possibly matching TRBD1 (6 bases). The CDR3 is 13 amino acids. Germline V gives CDR1 SGDLS, CDR2 YYNGEE. V was pared by 4 bases and J by 7 bases, with 14 bases between.

The chain recombines TRBV14 with TRBJ1-2; D is uncertain. The CDR3 is 14 amino acids. Trimming shortened V by 6 bases and J by 4 bases, and 15 bases separated the two germline ends. Germline V gene data show CDR1 as SGHDN and CDR2 as FVKESK. The CDR3 loop is CASSHNAVGYGYTF. The CDR3 nucleotides are TGTGCCAGCAGTCACAATGCGGTGGGCTATGGCTACACCTTC.

The chain combines TRBV2 with TRBJ2-5; the D gene is possibly TRBD1 (6 bases). Germline-derived CDR1 and CDR2 are SNHLY and FYNNEI. V was trimmed by 8 bases and J by 2 bases, leaving 18 bases between them. The CDR3 loop spans 15 amino acids. CDR3 DNA: TGTGCCAGCGACCTGGGGACAACGCTACAAGAGACCCAGTACTTC. It specifies CASDLGTTLQETQYF.

The rearrangement uses TRBV7-2 and TRBJ2-5, with TRBD1 matching 7 bases. J gave up 4 bases and V 5 bases, and 10 bases lay outside the gene matches. CDR1 SGHTA and CDR2 FQGNSA come from the germline V gene. The CDR3 runs to 15 residues. CDR3 DNA: TGTGCCAGCAGCAGTAAGGGGGCTCAGGGAGAGACCCAGTACTTC. Its translation: CASSSKGAQGETQYF.

The CDR3 DNA sequence: TGTGCCAAAACGGCAGGGTTCGGAGAGCAGTACTTC. Translation gives CAKTAGFGEQYF. This chain joins TRBV6-5 and TRBJ2-7; tentative D call: TRBD1 (5 bases). Germline values: CDR1 MNHEY, CDR2 SVGAGI. The length of the CDR3 is 12 residues. Trimming removed 10 bases from V and 7 bases from J, with 17 bases in between.

The chain joins TRBV18 to TRBJ1-5; D possibly corresponds to TRBD1 (6 bases). The V end lost 6 bases, the J end lost 1 base, and 13 bases lay between the germline ends. Germline CDR1 reads KGHSH; CDR2 reads LQKENI. CDR3 size: 15 residues. The chain's CDR3 is CASSPDRNSNQPQHF. In DNA, the CDR3 is TGTGCCAGCTCCCCGGACAGAAACAGCAATCAGCCCCAGCATTTT.

The J gene is TRBJ2-7, the V gene TRBV24-1; possible D gene TRBD2, 6 bases. Deletions cut 4 bases from V and 4 bases from J, with 19 bases between. CDR3 length: 16 amino acids. CDR1 and CDR2 from the germline V gene are KGHDR and SFDVKD. Written as DNA, the CDR3 is TGTGCCACCAGTGACCCTAACGGGGCCGGGGGATACGAGCAGTACTTC. Amino acid sequence: CATSDPNGAGGYEQYF.

The V gene is TRBV5-8, the J gene TRBJ2-7, with 10 nucleotides matching TRBD1. Germline assignment: CDR1 SGHTS and CDR2 YDEGEE. The CDR3 has 13 amino acids. After removal of 4 bases from V and 6 bases from J, the junction contained 4 bases not matched to a gene. CDR3: CASSHRTGGEQYF. DNA of the CDR3: TGTGCCAGCAGCCACAGGACAGGGGGCGAGCAGTACTTC.

V gene TRBV7-3 combines with J gene TRBJ2-3; 12 nucleotides align to TRBD2. The CDR3 contains 16 residues. The trim removed 5 bases at V and 2 bases at J, leaving 5 bases unmatched. CDR1 is SGHTA and CDR2 is FQGTGA in the germline V gene. The CDR3 DNA reads TGTGCCAGCAGCGACGGACTAGCGGGGTTCACAGATACGCAGTATTTT. Translated: CASSDGLAGFTDTQYF.

This chain connects TRBV30 to TRBJ1-1; tentatively, D is TRBD1 (6 bases). Trimming took off 4 bases at V and 4 bases at J, with 13 bases between the two ends. Germline V CDR1 and CDR2: GTSNPN, SVGIG (reference sequence). The CDR3 loop spans 13 amino acids. Written as DNA, the CDR3 is TGTGCCTGGATCCTAGGGGGGGGCACTGAAGCTTTCTTT. Translated, it gives CAWILGGGTEAFF.

This clone showed up just once. The chain is built from TRBV30 and TRBJ2-2; TRBD1 matches 8 bases. CDR1 and CDR2 (germline): GTSNPN, SVGIG (reference sequence). The CDR3 totals 17 residues. After removal of 6 bases from V and 1 base from J, the junction contained 13 bases not matched to a gene. DNA of the CDR3: TGTGCCTGCCACCAGGGCAGGGGGCAATGGAACACCGGGGAGCTGTTTTTT. As protein: CACHQGRGQWNTGELFF.

The V call is TRBV5-1, the J call TRBJ1-6, with D unresolved. The CDR3 extends over 15 amino acids. Germline assignment: CDR1 SGHRS and CDR2 YFSETQ. Trimming took off 4 bases at V and 10 bases at J, with 18 bases between the two ends. CDR3 DNA sequence: TGCGCCAGCAGCCCATTAGAAGCCGCGAACTCACCCCTCCACTTT. Translation gives CASSPLEAANSPLHF.

The CDR3 nucleotides read TGTGCCAGCGGAGATCAAACCCCCTACGAGCAGTACTTC. Its protein product is CASGDQTPYEQYF. The rearrangement joins TRBV2 to TRBJ2-7; D is undetermined. The CDR3 is made up of 13 amino acids. Germline V CDR1 and CDR2: SNHLY, FYNNEI. Deletions cut 8 bases from V and 2 bases from J, with 13 bases between. Full variable domain (remainder filled in from reference TRBV2 and TRBJ2-7): EPEVTQTPSHQVTQMGQEVILRCVPISNHLYFYWYRQILGQKVEFLVSFYNNEISEKSEIFDDQFSVERPDGSNFTLKIRSTKLEDSAMYFCASGDQTPYEQYFGPGTRLTVT.

The chain employs TRBV12-3 or TRBV12-4 and TRBJ2-6; D call uncertain. The germline V and J ends were trimmed by 3 bases and 5 bases, with 5 bases remaining between them. The CDR3 contains 13 residues. The DNA for the CDR3 is TGTGCCAGCAGTTTGAGTTGGGCCAACGTCCTGACTTTC. Translating it yields CASSLSWANVLTF.

The genes are TRBV6-5 and TRBJ1-5, with a weak D call TRBD1 (5 bases). Germline V CDR1 and CDR2: MNHEY, SVGAGI. CDR3 size: 13 residues. Trimming took 7 bases from V and 5 from J, leaving 12 bases between them. The CDR3 sequence: CASTQGYDQPQHF. As DNA, the CDR3 is TGTGCCAGCACCCAGGGTTATGATCAGCCCCAGCATTTT.

The V call is TRBV7-3, the J call TRBJ2-7, with 12 nucleotides matching TRBD1. The CDR3 runs to 17 residues. The V gene's germline CDR1 is SGHTA and CDR2 FQGTGA. With 0 bases clipped from V and 0 bases from J, the junction kept 3 bases outside the gene matches. The CDR3 nucleotides read TGTGCCAGCAGCTTAACGGGACAGGGGGCCAACTCCTACGAGCAGTACTTC. As protein: CASSLTGQGANSYEQYF.

This clone was found a few times. The gene calls are TRBV7-9 and TRBJ2-7; D is undetermined. This CDR3 region has 15 residues. V shed 5 bases and J shed 1 base, with 15 bases lying between them. Germline lookup yields CDR1 SEHNR and CDR2 FQNEAQ (reference sequence). CDR3 sequence reads: CASSILRFGSYEQYF. The CDR3 DNA sequence: TGTGCCAGCAGCATTTTAAGGTTCGGGTCCTACGAGCAGTACTTC.